These T cell receptor beta chains were read from a single sample in a study of vaccination and CD4 T cells after COVID-19. What these receptors recognize is not known. TCRdb reanalysed the PCR reads using MiXCR and keeps one entry per CDR3 protein. The repertoire holds roughly 18,000 distinct CDR3 sequences, with around 59% as singletons. Specimen: CD4+ T cells from blood, cultured in vitro. The receptor source for this set is a human donor who had recovered from COVID-19. Each CDR3 is given with its conserved first and last residue. Fields, in order: V gene, J gene, clone size, D gene, CDR3 DNA, CDR3 protein. The D gene is left open where the match is weak. Size tells how often a clone was seen (once, few, many) or the class of an expanded clone, and some rows leave it out.

v_gene: TRBV20-1; j_gene: TRBJ1-1; abundance: few; d_gene: TRBD1; CDR3nt: TGCAGTGCTAGTGTTACATTCTCAGGGGGCACTGAAGCTTTCTTT; CDR3aa: CSASVTFSGGTEAFF
v_gene: TRBV6-1; j_gene: TRBJ1-5; abundance: -; d_gene: -; CDR3nt: TGTGCCAGCAGTGAAGCGCGAGGGGAGGCGCAGCCCCAGCATTTT; CDR3aa: CASSEARGEAQPQHF
v_gene: TRBV11-3; j_gene: TRBJ2-3; abundance: -; d_gene: TRBD1; CDR3nt: TGTGCCAGCAGCTTATACGGGGACAGGGTCACAGATACGCAGTATTTT; CDR3aa: CASSLYGDRVTDTQYF
v_gene: TRBV19; j_gene: TRBJ2-5; abundance: few; d_gene: TRBD2; CDR3nt: TGTGCCAGTAGCGGGGGGGCCGGGGAGACCCAGTACTTC; CDR3aa: CASSGGAGETQYF
v_gene: TRBV7-9; j_gene: TRBJ2-7; abundance: -; d_gene: -; CDR3nt: TGTGCCAGCAGCCAAGAGGACGGAACCTTAACGTACTTC; CDR3aa: CASSQEDGTLTYF
v_gene: TRBV6-1; j_gene: TRBJ1-5; abundance: few; d_gene: -; CDR3nt: TGTGCCAGCAGTCCTCGTCAGGGACAATTCGGCCAGCCCCAGCATTTT; CDR3aa: CASSPRQGQFGQPQHF
v_gene: TRBV20-1; j_gene: TRBJ1-3; abundance: -; d_gene: -; CDR3nt: TGCAGTGCTAGAGATCTGGGGCTTGGAAACACCATATATTTT; CDR3aa: CSARDLGLGNTIYF
v_gene: TRBV11-2; j_gene: TRBJ1-2; abundance: -; d_gene: -; CDR3nt: TGTGCCAGCAGCTTAGACGCGTTCTATGGCTACACCTTC; CDR3aa: CASSLDAFYGYTF
v_gene: TRBV6-1; j_gene: TRBJ1-2; abundance: -; d_gene: TRBD1; CDR3nt: TGTGCCAGCAGGAAACAGGGGGCGAACTATGGCTACACCTTC; CDR3aa: CASRKQGANYGYTF
v_gene: TRBV11-2; j_gene: TRBJ1-2; abundance: -; d_gene: -; CDR3nt: TGTGCCAGCAGCTTAGTACCAGAGGCTAACTATGGCTACACCTTC; CDR3aa: CASSLVPEANYGYTF
v_gene: TRBV10-3; j_gene: TRBJ2-1; abundance: -; d_gene: TRBD1; CDR3nt: TGTGCCACCAAAACCGGACAGGGGGTCAATGAGCAGTTCTTC; CDR3aa: CATKTGQGVNEQFF
v_gene: TRBV19; j_gene: TRBJ1-1; abundance: few; d_gene: -; CDR3nt: TGTGCCAGTAGTATGCAGGCGGTAACTGAAGCTTTCTTT; CDR3aa: CASSMQAVTEAFF
v_gene: TRBV6-4; j_gene: TRBJ2-1; abundance: -; d_gene: -; CDR3nt: TGTGCCAGCAGTGAGAAGGGAAGGCAGTTCTTC; CDR3aa: CASSEKGRQFF
v_gene: TRBV7-9; j_gene: TRBJ1-1; abundance: -; d_gene: -; CDR3nt: TGTGCCAGCAGCTTATCAGGGTTGGGAACTGAAGCTTTCTTT; CDR3aa: CASSLSGLGTEAFF
v_gene: TRBV18; j_gene: TRBJ2-7; abundance: -; d_gene: TRBD2; CDR3nt: TGTGCCAGCTCACCACCCCTCGGGGGCGGGTTAGCGGGAGACCCTTACGAGCAGTACTTC; CDR3aa: CASSPPLGGGLAGDPYEQYF
v_gene: TRBV10-3; j_gene: TRBJ1-2; abundance: -; d_gene: -; CDR3nt: TGTGCCATCAGCCAGACAGATAACTATGGCTACACCTTC; CDR3aa: CAISQTDNYGYTF
v_gene: TRBV7-9; j_gene: TRBJ1-1; abundance: -; d_gene: -; CDR3nt: TGTGCCAGCAGCTTACGAGCCCTGAACACTGAAGCTTTCTTT; CDR3aa: CASSLRALNTEAFF
v_gene: TRBV29-1; j_gene: TRBJ1-1; abundance: -; d_gene: -; CDR3nt: TGCAGCGTGGAGAGTTTGAACACTGAAGCTTTCTTT; CDR3aa: CSVESLNTEAFF
v_gene: TRBV20-1; j_gene: TRBJ2-1; abundance: few; d_gene: -; CDR3nt: TGCAGTGCTAGAGCAACGGATTCCTACAATGAGCAGTTCTTC; CDR3aa: CSARATDSYNEQFF
v_gene: TRBV6-1; j_gene: TRBJ1-2; abundance: -; d_gene: TRBD1; CDR3nt: TGTGCCAGCAGTCGAACCGGGACAGGGGACTTTGGCTACACCTTC; CDR3aa: CASSRTGTGDFGYTF
v_gene: TRBV19; j_gene: TRBJ1-1; abundance: few; d_gene: TRBD1; CDR3nt: TGTGCCAGTAGTCTTACGACAGGGGCAGGGAACACTGAAGCTTTCTTT; CDR3aa: CASSLTTGAGNTEAFF
v_gene: TRBV23-1; j_gene: TRBJ2-3; abundance: once; d_gene: TRBD1; CDR3nt: TGCGCCAGCAGTCCTGCGACAGGGGGCACAGATACGCAGTATTTT; CDR3aa: CASSPATGGTDTQYF